Listed below are T cell receptor beta chains from one sample, sequenced in a study of CD8+ T cells in alopecia areata. Assay used: immunoSEQ multiplex PCR; TCRdb lists only in-frame clones, some missing. The sample holds 140,000 to 150,000 clones, less than 65% seen once. Sequenced: CD8+ T cells sorted from blood. The receptor set was obtained from a human donor in good health. Each CDR3 is given with its conserved first and last residue. D genes are given only for firm matches. A clone size is listed for some rows: how often the clone was seen (once, few, many), or a class if it is expanded.

clone_size,j_call,cdr3_length,d_call,v_call,cdr3_nt,cdr3_aa
.,TRBJ2-3,14,TRBD1,TRBV29-1,TGCAGCGCGACCGGGACAGGGGGCCCTCATACGCAGTATTTT,CSATGTGGPHTQYF
.,TRBJ1-5,12,.,TRBV25-1,TGTGCCAGCAGTTTTCAGGATCAGCCCCAGCATTTT,CASSFQDQPQHF
.,TRBJ1-1,15,.,TRBV21-1,TGTGCCAGCAGCAAAGCTGCAGGGGGAGTCCCTGAAGCTTTCTTT,CASSKAAGGVPEAFF
few,TRBJ2-1,12,.,TRBV5-1,TGCGCCAGCAGCCCGCAATACAATGAGCAGTTCTTC,CASSPQYNEQFF
.,TRBJ2-3,15,TRBD2,TRBV30,TGTGCCAAAGGACTAGCGGGAGGGTACACAGATACGCAGTATTTT,CAKGLAGGYTDTQYF
.,TRBJ2-2,14,.,TRBV2,TGTGCCAGATCCCAGACTGATGTCGCCGGGGAGCTGTTTTTT,CARSQTDVAGELFF
.,TRBJ2-1,17,TRBD2,TRBV9,TGTGCCAGCAGCACTAGCGGGAGTACATTCGCAAACAATGAGCAGTTCTTC,CASSTSGSTFANNEQFF
.,TRBJ2-2,12,.,TRBV29-1,TGCAGCGTTGTGCGGAACACCGGGGAGCTGTTTTTT,CSVVRNTGELFF
.,TRBJ2-2,11,.,TRBV2,TGTGCCAGCAGGACCACCGGGGAGCTGTTTTTT,CASRTTGELFF
once,TRBJ2-1,12,.,TRBV9,TGTGCCAGCAGCGTGGATCCCTCTGAGCAGTTCTTC,CASSVDPSEQFF
few,TRBJ2-3,13,TRBD2,TRBV29-1,TGCAGCGTTGTTAGCGGGTACACAGATACGCAGTATTTT,CSVVSGYTDTQYF
once,TRBJ1-4,16,TRBD1,TRBV29-1,TGCAGCGTTCCGGGAAGGGCAGGGGGAGGACATGAAAAACTGTTTTTT,CSVPGRAGGGHEKLFF
.,TRBJ2-1,14,TRBD2,TRBV27,TGTGCCAGCTCGACTAGCGGGTCCTACAATGAGCAGTTCTTC,CASSTSGSYNEQFF
.,TRBJ2-3,12,TRBD1,TRBV29-1,TGCAGCGTACAGGGGGTAGCAGATACGCAGTATTTT,CSVQGVADTQYF
.,TRBJ1-1,15,.,TRBV6-6,TGTGCCAGCAGTTATGACAGCCCGGAGGACACTGAAGCTTTCTTT,CASSYDSPEDTEAFF
.,TRBJ2-7,14,.,TRBV6-5,TGTGCCAGCAGTTACAACAGGGAGACCTACGAGCAGTACTTC,CASSYNRETYEQYF
.,TRBJ2-5,16,TRBD2,TRBV6-1,TGTGCCAGCAGTGAACGGGGCGGGACTAGCAGAGAGACCCAGTACTTC,CASSERGGTSRETQYF
medium-sized,TRBJ1-1,14,.,TRBV5-1,TGCGCCAGCAGCTTGGGGGCACTTAACACTGAAGCTTTCTTT,CASSLGALNTEAFF
.,TRBJ2-7,11,.,TRBV7-8,TGTGCCAGCAGCTTCTTCGACGAGCAGTACTTC,CASSFFDEQYF
.,TRBJ2-3,15,.,TRBV2,TGTGCCAGCAGTTCCCGACCGGTCGGCACAGATACGCAGTATTTT,CASSSRPVGTDTQYF
few,TRBJ2-1,14,TRBD1,TRBV29-1,TGCAGCGTGAAGGGGTCGGACAGGGACAATGAGCAGTTCTTC,CSVKGSDRDNEQFF
.,TRBJ2-4,16,TRBD1,TRBV30,TGTGCCTGGAGTGTTGCGACAGGGGAAACCAAAAACATTCAGTACTTC,CAWSVATGETKNIQYF
.,TRBJ1-1,14,TRBD1,TRBV7-9,TGTGCCAGCAGCTGGGGACAGGGCAACACTGAAGCTTTCTTT,CASSWGQGNTEAFF
.,TRBJ2-2,14,.,TRBV6-5,TGTGCCAGCAGTTACTCTAGCGGTACCGGGGAGCTGTTTTTT,CASSYSSGTGELFF
.,TRBJ1-1,9,.,TRBV29-1,TGCAGCGTTGGGTCTCCGGCTTTCTTT,CSVGSPAFF
.,TRBJ2-5,15,TRBD2,TRBV28,TGTGCCAGCAGTCCCGGTAGCGGGAGGCCGGAGACCCAGTACTTC,CASSPGSGRPETQYF
.,TRBJ2-7,14,TRBD1,TRBV27,TGTGCCAGCAGTCCCTCGGGACAGGGGCACGAGCAGTACTTC,CASSPSGQGHEQYF
.,TRBJ2-7,13,TRBD1,TRBV10-3,TGTGCCACCGTGGGACAGGGGACCTACGAGCAGTACTTC,CATVGQGTYEQYF
.,TRBJ2-1,16,TRBD1,TRBV28,TGTGCCAGCAGTTTATTGGGACAGGGAACCGACAATGAGCAGTTCTTC,CASSLLGQGTDNEQFF